This record looks at one T cell receptor beta chain sequence and its context. Its antigen specificity is not known. No base-level quality is on record; no much larger clone is a single base apart. The sample originates from a study of cytomegalovirus exposure and HLA in healthy donors (dated by TCRdb to the late 2010s). For context, the study as a whole: An earlier analysis of a few hundred of the donors reported about 260 Gb of sequence data and 117 million unique TCR beta sequences obtained from about 180 million T cells. In addition to the first cohort of roughly 700 subjects, a separate validation cohort of about 120 different subjects was used. HLA typing included class I and class II loci at four-digit resolution. Using immunosequencing, the study profiled T cell repertoires from 640 or so subjects and related those repertoires to cytomegalovirus serostatus. An earlier analysis of around 580 of the donors used high-throughput TCR beta sequencing to judge whether each TCR beta V gene segment behaved as functional or pseudogenic. Approximately 310 gigabases of sequencing data and about 92 million unique TCR sequences made up an early release that covered some 640 HLA-typed donors. A later genetic analysis took genome-wide SNP genotypes for about three fifths of the 666 donors and used that subset as a discovery cohort. Every repertoire in the discovery cohort had been generated on one and the same sequencing platform. Alongside the repertoire data, information on donor age, sex, ethnicity and CMV serostatus was compiled. Because of strong linkage in the cohort, a few DR-DQ haplotypes were treated as single units for association and clustering. The genetic ancestry cluster associated with self-reported Caucasian donors included about 81% of the approximately 400 genotyped donors. Among almost 400 genotyped donors of the cohort, an average of around 240,000 unique TCR beta nucleotide sequences were sequenced per donor, about a sixth of them non-productive. The study combined high-throughput TCR immunosequencing, statistical association of individual TCRs with disease status, and machine learning to predict cytomegalovirus infection status. A later analysis re-analyzed previously published TCR beta repertoires from several hundred donors and added high-resolution HLA genotyping to study TCR occurrence patterns. The number of donors typed differed by locus, with about 629-640 for A, B, C, DRB1 and DQB1, 522 for DQA1, about 610 for DPA1, and 400 to 490 for DPB1. In the later analysis, no new phenotypic data were used to find candidate immune exposures; instead, reliance was placed on TCR beta sequences and their occurrence across donors. The aim of the study was to test whether cataloging public T cell receptors could identify signatures of past pathogen exposure.

The germline V gene encodes CDR1 MNHEY and CDR2 SMNVEV (reference sequence). The trim is 5 bases for V and 11 bases for J, with a gap of 24 bases between the germline ends. The CDR3 spans 15 residues, from the cysteine through the phenylalanine. Only the CDR3 DNA stays, 45 bases, in frame from base 1. The cohort was made up of 500 to 850 healthy bone marrow donors. Cohort members were all nominally healthy when sampled, although unrecorded immune exposures were likely present. The donor was CMV seronegative and was included in the group of a few hundred seronegative cohort members. Every donor gave a peripheral blood sample, and the peripheral blood mononuclear cells from that sample were used for TCR beta sequencing. The Qiagen DNeasy Blood Extraction Kit was used to extract genomic DNA from the blood cell samples. Paper-wide results and their limitations: The classifier was reported to diagnose cytomegalovirus status with high specificity and sensitivity in both the original and validation cohorts. A later analysis found that most CMV-associated TCR beta chains appeared HLA-restricted, with HLA associations seemingly driven largely by CMV exposure. Because HLA typing was missing for some donors at each locus, association tests included only the typed subset. A later analysis found that TCR association rates varied across HLA loci, with DRB1 alleles showing the most associated TCRs and HLA-C alleles the fewest. In a later analysis, around 17,000 TCR beta sequences were associated with specific HLA alleles at a false discovery rate of 0.05. Linkage disequilibrium might explain the correlated functional status among segregating V segments, but an unknown experimental factor could not be ruled out. In vitro tests confirmed that a few of the cytomegalovirus-associated TCR beta chains recognize cytomegalovirus antigens. In a later analysis, several top co-occurrence clusters were reported to appear linked to parvovirus B19, influenza, CMV and Epstein-Barr virus. In a later genetic analysis, a missense DCLRE1C variant was associated with V-gene and J-gene trimming of TCR beta chains, and the association was replicated in an independent cohort. A further reported finding was that TCR beta sequences accurately predicted the HLA-A and HLA-B alleles for most subjects in the first cohort. Some 16 rarely observed V segments, including chromosome 9 orphons, were excluded from the earlier analysis of about 600 of the donors because counts were too low. A total of 164 TCR beta chains were listed by the study as associated with cytomegalovirus. Sequencing depth was assumed to be roughly uniform across donors in the presence/absence analyses, though that assumption may not hold. A cluster of highly shared sequence variants was judged likely to represent a technical artifact of the sequencing pipeline. In an earlier analysis of 587 of the donors, most TCR beta V segments appeared in productive rearrangements about 87% or about 30% of the time, broadly matching IMGT annotations. The only immune exposure information available for the cohort was CMV serostatus. Across donors, most TCR sequences were observed very rarely, whereas some public TCRs were present in many individuals. Compared with equally common non-associated chains, HLA-associated TCR beta chains in a later analysis were more clonally expanded and had lower generation probabilities. Only TCR beta chains were sequenced in this cohort, and the absence of alpha or paired-chain data limited detectable features. Some IMGT-functional V segments, including TRBV6-2 and TRBV6-3, could not be told apart with the 87-base-pair reads, so those segments were excluded. When HLA alleles, especially DR and DQ, strongly co-occurred, TCR associations were difficult to assign to individual alleles. A later genetic analysis reported fewer N-insertions in productive TCRs among donors in an Asian-associated ancestry cluster than the roughly 700-donor mean. It was suggested by the authors that the approach could potentially be generalized to other disease states and immunological phenotypes.

Library preparation was by the immunoSEQ multiplex PCR assay. For the multiplex PCR, a mixture combining 60 forward primers for TCR Vbeta segments and 13 reverse primers for TCR Jbeta segments was used. A multiplex PCR assay on genomic DNA amplified the CDR3 region of rearranged TCR beta genes. The amplified TCR beta libraries were sequenced on the Illumina HiSeq System as 87-base-pair reads. The paper's data handling went like this. A later analysis counted approximately 84 million unique TCR beta chains across the 690 or so repertoires, and roughly 11 million of these chains were shared by at least two donors. To remove PCR and sequencing errors, raw reads were error-corrected and collapsed into unique sequences using a nearest-neighbor algorithm that merged closely related sequences. V, D and J gene segments were assigned by aligning CDR3 sequences to IMGT reference sequences. Each retained sequence needed at least a six-nucleotide match to both a V gene segment and a J gene segment. Rearrangements were called productive when the CDR3 lacked stop codons and stayed in frame with V and J; all others were non-productive. CDR3 was defined according to IMGT convention as the region running from the second conserved V-encoded cysteine to the conserved J-encoded phenylalanine. The earlier analysis of a few hundred of the donors excluded any sequence lacking an unambiguous match to a single V gene segment. In an earlier analysis of roughly 600 of the donors, a V segment was called functional when productive rearrangements were above 56.7%, and segregating when the standard deviation between donors exceeded 5%. A statistical classification framework was built to diagnose cytomegalovirus status from the catalog of TCR beta chain sequences. In a later analysis, TCR nucleotide sequences were compared against IMGT/GENE-DB human TR gene sequences so that V and J genes could be assigned. In a later analysis, CDR3 sequences and most-parsimonious VDJ recombination scenarios were assigned using the TCRdist pipeline. A later analysis defined each TCR beta chain by its CDR3 amino acid sequence plus V-gene family, and excluded reads lacking a unique V-gene family. In a later analysis, fewer than 650 highly shared, low-generation-probability nucleotide sequences were removed to address suspected cross-contamination and a sequencing artifact. In a later analysis, a clonal expansion index for each public chain was calculated from normalized within-repertoire ranks of inferred template counts. Generation probabilities in a later analysis came from a VDJ recombination model fitted to out-of-frame rearrangements, and those results were checked against IGoR. In a later analysis, TCR-TCR, TCR-HLA and TCR-CMV co-occurrence was scored with hypergeometric tests, and a repertoire-size bias correction was applied to TCR pairs. In a later analysis, false discovery rates were estimated by permuting HLA or CMV assignments 20 times. In a later analysis, co-occurring TCRs were grouped using DBSCAN, and TCRdist sequence similarity was added for clustering within HLA-allele-positive subsets. Repertoires with fewer than 30,000 or more than 120,000 public chains, plus five repertoires with anomalous nucleotide sharing, were excluded from co-occurrence clustering. TCRdb carries this immuneACCESS record with in-frame sequences only. Its versions omit some clonotypes, under half of them owing to an unresolved V gene in the studies checked, with the rest unexplained. V and J calls and clone size follow that table, whereas D and trimming were derived from the DNA. The sample includes around 140,000 clones, with about three quarters observed a single time. The ten largest clones take up approximately 1.8% of the sample.

This TCR derives from a man aged 40-50 years in good health and CMV-seronegative. Sequenced sample: PBMCs. The sequence joins TRBV27 to TRBJ1-1, with TRBD1 as a weak D call on 6 bases. The base sequence is TGTGCCAGCAGTCGAAACAGGGACGAAGGCGGTTGGGCTTTCTTT. Its coded protein is CASSRNRDEGGWAFF.